Here is one TCR beta chain with its context. The antigen is not known. The CDR3 contains 15 residues. CDR1 and CDR2 (germline): MDHEN, SYDVKM. The naive CD8+ gate required CD45RO-CCR7+CD27+CD95- phenotype. The data stem from a study of CXCR3-negative and CXCR3-positive naive CD8 T cells. Whole-study context: For each library, about 1.5 +/- 0.3 million TRB reads were obtained, about 135 million in total.

Via 5' RACE with UMI labels, TRB cDNA libraries were prepared. After re-calling the 5' RACE reads, TCRdb lists one entry per CDR3 protein, DNA absent. The sample holds about 80,000 distinct CDR3 sequences. General study findings and limits: Naive cells positive for CXCR3 carried more hydrophobic TRB CDR3s than CXCR3-negative ones. Both naive subsets had comparably high diversity; memory CD8+ cells much lower.

This receptor was taken from a human donor in good health. Some clones in this sample may be carry-over from other donors' samples. Sequencing used naive CXCR3- CD8+ T cells from blood. As for subset: CD45RO-CCR7+CD27+CD95- naive CD8+ T cells lacking CXCR3 (TNR3-). V usage is TRBV28 and J usage is TRBJ2-7; TCRdb selects TRBD1, and the lack of DNA leaves this call unchecked. This CDR3 reads CASSFRGTLTYEQYF.